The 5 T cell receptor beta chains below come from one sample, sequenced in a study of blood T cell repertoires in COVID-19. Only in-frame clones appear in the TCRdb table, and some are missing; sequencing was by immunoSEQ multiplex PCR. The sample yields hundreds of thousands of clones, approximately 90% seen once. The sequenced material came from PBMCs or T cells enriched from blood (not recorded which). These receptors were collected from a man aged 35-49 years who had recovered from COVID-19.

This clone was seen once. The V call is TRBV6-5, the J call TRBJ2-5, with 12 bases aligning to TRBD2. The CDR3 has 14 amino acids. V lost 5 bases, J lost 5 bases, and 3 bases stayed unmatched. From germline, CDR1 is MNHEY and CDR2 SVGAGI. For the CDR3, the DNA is TGTGCCAGCAGTCGACTAGCGGGGGTTGAGACCCAGTACTTC. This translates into CASSRLAGVETQYF.

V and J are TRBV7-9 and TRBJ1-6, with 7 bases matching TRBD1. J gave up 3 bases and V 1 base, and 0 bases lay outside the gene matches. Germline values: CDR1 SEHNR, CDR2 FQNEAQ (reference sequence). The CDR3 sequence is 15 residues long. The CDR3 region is CASSLGDSYNSPLHF. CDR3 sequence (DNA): TGTGCCAGCAGCTTAGGGGACAGCTATAATTCACCCCTCCACTTT.

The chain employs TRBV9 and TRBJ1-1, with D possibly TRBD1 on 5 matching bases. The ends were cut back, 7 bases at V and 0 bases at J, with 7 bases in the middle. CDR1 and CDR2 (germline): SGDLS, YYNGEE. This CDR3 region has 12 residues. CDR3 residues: CASGQLNTEAFF. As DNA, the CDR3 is TGTGCCAGCGGACAACTGAACACTGAAGCTTTCTTT.

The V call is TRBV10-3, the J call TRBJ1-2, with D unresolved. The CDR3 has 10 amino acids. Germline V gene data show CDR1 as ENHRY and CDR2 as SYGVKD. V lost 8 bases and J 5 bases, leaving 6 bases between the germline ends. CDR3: CAIREYGYTF. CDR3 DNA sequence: TGTGCCATCCGGGAGTATGGCTACACCTTC.

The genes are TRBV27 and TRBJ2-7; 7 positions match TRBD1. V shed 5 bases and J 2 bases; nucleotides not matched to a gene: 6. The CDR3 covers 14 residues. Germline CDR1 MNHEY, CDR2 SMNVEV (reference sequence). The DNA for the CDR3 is TGTGCCAGCAGTACCCAGGGGGACACCTACGAGCAGTACTTC. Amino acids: CASSTQGDTYEQYF.